This paragraph covers one TCR beta chain sequence. The data were taken from a study of control samples from healthy donors and cancer patients. The method was immunoSEQ multiplex PCR; TCRdb's version includes in-frame clones alone and lacks a portion of them. The table has roughly 120,000 clones, about 93% seen once. Germline V gene lookup returns CDR1 SGHRS and CDR2 YFSETQ. This CDR3 has 15 amino acids. The ends lost 0 bases at V and 8 bases at J; junction bases unmatched: 5. The TCR originated in a young man in good health. Sequences were obtained from blood. The J gene is TRBJ1-2, the V gene TRBV5-1; 12 nucleotides align to TRBD1. CDR3 region: CASSLDGTGGEGYTF. The CDR3 DNA follows: TGCGCCAGCAGCTTGGACGGGACAGGGGGCGAGGGCTACACCTTC. Filled out from reference TRBV5-1 and TRBJ1-2, the complete variable domain reads KAGVTQTPRYLIKTRGQQVTLSCSPISGHRSVSWYQQTPGQGLQFLFEYFSETQRNKGNFPGRFSGRQFSNSRSEMNVSTLELGDSALYLCASSLDGTGGEGYTFGSGTRLTVV.